This T cell receptor beta chain was documented in a study of CD8 T cells in ankylosing spondylitis. Whole-study results and caveats: Seemingly characteristic of ankylosing spondylitis blood was a TCR beta motif consisting of about 8 highly homologous variants. Previously reported in reactive arthritis synovial fluid and blood were some of the motif variants.

TCRdb re-derived calls from the 5' RACE reads in MiXCR, one entry per CDR3 protein. This table holds fewer than 650,000 distinct CDR3 sequences, approximately 11% found once. About this clonotype itself: As yet, its antigen is unknown.

CDR1 is SQVTM, CDR2 ANQGSEA, per germline. The V and J ends lost 7 bases and 0 bases respectively, with 13 bases between them. The CDR3 is made up of 14 amino acids. Sequences were obtained from blood, either unsorted or a sorted T cell fraction (not recorded which). The gene calls are TRBV29-1 and TRBJ1-3, with unresolved D. This TCR came from a male donor with ankylosing spondylitis. This chain's CDR3 is CSAVPGNSGNTIYF. The CDR3 DNA sequence: TGCAGCGCTGTACCGGGCAACTCTGGAAACACCATATATTTT.